This T cell receptor (beta chain) is drawn from a study of Ad26.COV2.S vaccination and SARS-CoV-2 variants (dated by TCRdb to about 2021). With regard to the full study: Donors in the vaccine arm were drawn from COV1001, a multicentre, randomized, double-blind, placebo-controlled phase I-IIa trial testing Ad26.COV2.S in healthy adults. Participants in the trial were split at random into five groups of five each, receiving low-dose or high-dose Ad26.COV2.S once or twice, or else placebo on both occasions. Ad26.COV2.S was administered intramuscularly at 5 x 10^10 or 1 x 10^11 viral particles, either as a single shot or as two shots given 56 days apart. The TCR-sequenced set comprised around 30 samples: approximately 19 Ad26.COV2.S vaccine recipients, 5 placebo recipients and 8 SARS-CoV-2 convalescent individuals. Blinding of investigators to trial group allocation was maintained during experiments and outcome assessment. Sequencing of the TCRbeta repertoire served to evaluate the specificity and breadth of SARS-CoV-2-reactive T cell receptors following Ad26.COV2.S vaccination.

Comments on this clone: Its antigen is currently not known. No quality values exist for individual bases; no much larger clone is one base distant.

The germline V gene supplies CDR1 SGHTA and CDR2 FQGTGA. Germline trimming: 5 bases from V, 0 bases from J; junction bases outside gene matches: 9. From its cysteine to its phenylalanine, the CDR3 spans 16 amino acids. Left in the record is the CDR3 DNA by itself, 48 bases read in frame from the first base. The treatment or condition label corresponds to: 15 to 20 received Ad26.COV2.S at low or high dose, single or two shots; about 5 received placebo; per-sample allocation not given. Repertoires of vaccine and placebo recipients were sequenced from samples taken on day 63 after the first injection. Between 29 July and 7 August 2020, Cohort 1b enrolled some 25 adults aged 18-55 years at one site in Boston, USA. Ad26.COV2.S consisted of a replication-incompetent adenovirus type 26 vector by which a prefusion-stabilized SARS-CoV-2 spike protein from the original Wuhan strain was expressed. The immunoSEQ Assay was used to sequence TCRbeta CDR3 regions. After extraction, genomic DNA underwent amplification by bias-controlled multiplex PCR, followed by high-throughput sequencing. Per the original workflow: To quantify the absolute abundance of every unique TCRbeta CDR3 region, sequences were collapsed and filtered. Usable DNA was measured by amplifying reference genes present in all nucleated cells, and TCRbeta template counts were normalized to that usable DNA to estimate T cell fraction. Repertoire TCRs were annotated as SARS-CoV-2-specific by exact matching of V gene, CDR3 amino acid sequence and J gene to a known reactive TCR set. The reference SARS-CoV-2 TCR set was derived from MIRA and filtered for enrichment in COVID-19-positive ImmuneCODE repertoires, a step that removed public or cross-reactive TCRs. Using the MIRA antigens, annotated TCRs were further analysed by specific ORF or by position within an ORF. Breadth was defined as the number of annotated unique rearrangements divided by the total number of unique productive rearrangements, and depth was defined as the summed frequency of the annotated unique rearrangements. Two-sided Wilcoxon rank-sum tests were applied when comparing TCR breadth between groups. TCRdb retrieved this table from immuneACCESS and kept in-frame rearrangements only. Not all clones are present; in checked studies, unresolved V genes account for under half, and no reason is known for the remainder. V, J and clone size are those of that table, while D and trimming were read from the DNA. This sample comprises around 450,000 clones, 80% to 95% of them detected only once. Approximately 12% of the sample lies in the top ten.

The study at large found these results: Ad26.COV2.S recipients had higher spike-specific TCR breadth than placebo recipients (P = 0.0014). The study was not powered for comparison of responses between vaccine doses or regimens. According to the authors, total T cell responses may have been underestimated by the TCR breadth and depth analyses. Vaccine and placebo recipients had similar non-spike TCR breadth, a finding consistent with the vaccine containing only spike. Substantial breadth of spike-specific CD8+ and CD4+ T cell responses was reported after vaccination.

The sequence was collected from a person between 18 and 65 years old who received the Ad26.COV2.S COVID-19 vaccine or a placebo. The V gene is TRBV7-3 and the J gene is TRBJ1-1, with 7 bases matching TRBD1. The sequences come from peripheral blood, collected in a trial of Ad26.COV2.S vaccine versus placebo. The CDR3 region: CASSAQGQTMNTEAFF. In nucleotides, the sequence is TGTGCCAGCAGCGCTCAGGGACAGACCATGAACACTGAAGCTTTCTTT.